This T cell receptor (beta chain) is from a study of regulatory T cells in long-lasting Graves disease. This clonotype was picked up many times. Its target is not known. CDR3 length equals 19 residues. Germline V gene sequence: CDR1 MDHEN, CDR2 SYDVKM. The ends lost 6 bases at V and 3 bases at J; junction bases unmatched: 19. Time point here: persistent/refractory GD, antithyroid drugs over 5 years with positive TRAb. RNA from PBMCs was the source of the TCR library. Findings of the study overall: Under persistent disease, TRBV28, TRBJ1-2 and TRBJ2-5 were used preferentially.

Building the TCR beta libraries relied on iRepertoire HTBI primers, and CDR3 regions underwent Arm-PCR. TCRdb reanalysed the multiplex PCR reads using MiXCR and keeps one entry per CDR3 protein. The sample holds about 400,000 distinct CDR3 sequences, less than 25% seen once. The chain employs TRBV28 and TRBJ2-5; 10 bases agree with TRBD2. Sequences were derived from peripheral blood mononuclear cells (PBMCs), sampled when the disease was refractory, from a patient treated with antithyroid drugs. The TCR originated in a female donor with Graves disease. In DNA, the CDR3 is TGTGCCAGCAGCCAGCTCCACCTTAAGCGGGAGGGAAGGGAAGAGACCCAGTACTTC. This gives the protein CASSQLHLKREGREETQYF.